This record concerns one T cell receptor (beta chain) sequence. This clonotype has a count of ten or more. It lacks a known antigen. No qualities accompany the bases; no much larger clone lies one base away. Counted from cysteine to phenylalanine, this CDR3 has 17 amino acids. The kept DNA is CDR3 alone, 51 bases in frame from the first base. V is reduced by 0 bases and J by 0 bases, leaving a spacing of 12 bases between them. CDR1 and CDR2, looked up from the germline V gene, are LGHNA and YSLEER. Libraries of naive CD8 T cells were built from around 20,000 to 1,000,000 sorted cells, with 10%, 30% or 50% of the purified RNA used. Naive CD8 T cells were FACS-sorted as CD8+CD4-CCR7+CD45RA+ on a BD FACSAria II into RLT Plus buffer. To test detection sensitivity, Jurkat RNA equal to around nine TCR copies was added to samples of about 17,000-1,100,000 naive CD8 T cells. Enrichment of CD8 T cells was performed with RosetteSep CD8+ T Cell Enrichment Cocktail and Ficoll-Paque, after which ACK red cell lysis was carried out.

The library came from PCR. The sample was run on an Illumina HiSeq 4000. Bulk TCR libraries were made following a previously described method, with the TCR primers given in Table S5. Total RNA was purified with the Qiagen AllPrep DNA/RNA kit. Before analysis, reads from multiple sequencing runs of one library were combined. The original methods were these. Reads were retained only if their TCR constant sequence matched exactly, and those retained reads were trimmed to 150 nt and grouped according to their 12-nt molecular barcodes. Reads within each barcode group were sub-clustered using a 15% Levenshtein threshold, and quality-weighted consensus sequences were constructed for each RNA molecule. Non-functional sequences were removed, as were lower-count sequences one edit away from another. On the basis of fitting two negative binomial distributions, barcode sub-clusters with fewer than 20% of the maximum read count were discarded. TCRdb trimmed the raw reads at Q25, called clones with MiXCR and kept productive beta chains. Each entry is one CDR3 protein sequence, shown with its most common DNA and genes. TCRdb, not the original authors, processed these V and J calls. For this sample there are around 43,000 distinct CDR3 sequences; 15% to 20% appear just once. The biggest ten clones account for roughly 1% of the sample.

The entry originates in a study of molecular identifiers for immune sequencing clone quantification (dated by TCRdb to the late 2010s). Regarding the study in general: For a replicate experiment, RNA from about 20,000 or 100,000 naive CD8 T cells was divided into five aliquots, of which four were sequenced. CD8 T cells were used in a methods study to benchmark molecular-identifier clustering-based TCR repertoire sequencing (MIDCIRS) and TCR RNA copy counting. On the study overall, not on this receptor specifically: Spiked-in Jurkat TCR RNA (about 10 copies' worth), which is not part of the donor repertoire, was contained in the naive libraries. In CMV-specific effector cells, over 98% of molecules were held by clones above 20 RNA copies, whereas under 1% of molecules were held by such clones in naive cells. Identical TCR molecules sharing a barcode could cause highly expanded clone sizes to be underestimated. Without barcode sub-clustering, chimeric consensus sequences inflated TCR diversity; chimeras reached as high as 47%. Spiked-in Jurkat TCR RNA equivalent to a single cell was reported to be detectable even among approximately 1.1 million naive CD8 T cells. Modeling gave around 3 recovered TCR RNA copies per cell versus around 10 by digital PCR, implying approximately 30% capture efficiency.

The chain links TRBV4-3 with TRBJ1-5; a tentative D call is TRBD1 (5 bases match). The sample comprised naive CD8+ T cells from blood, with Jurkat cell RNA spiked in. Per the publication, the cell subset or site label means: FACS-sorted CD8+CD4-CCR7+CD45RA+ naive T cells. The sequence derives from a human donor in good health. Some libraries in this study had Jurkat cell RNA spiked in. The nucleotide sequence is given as TGCGCCAGCAGCCAAGATAGGGCAGGGTATAGCAATCAGCCCCAGCATTTT. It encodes CASSQDRAGYSNQPQHF.